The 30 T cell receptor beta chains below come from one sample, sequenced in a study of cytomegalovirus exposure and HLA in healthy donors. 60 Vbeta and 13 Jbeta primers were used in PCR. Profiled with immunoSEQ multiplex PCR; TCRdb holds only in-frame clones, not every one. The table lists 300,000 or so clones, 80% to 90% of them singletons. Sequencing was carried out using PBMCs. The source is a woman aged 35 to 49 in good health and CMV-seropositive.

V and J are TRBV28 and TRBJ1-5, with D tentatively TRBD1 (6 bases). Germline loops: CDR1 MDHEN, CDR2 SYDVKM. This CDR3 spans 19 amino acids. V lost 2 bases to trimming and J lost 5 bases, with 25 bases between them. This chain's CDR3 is CASSLGQVLFRGNDQPQHF. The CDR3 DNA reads TGTGCCAGCAGTTTAGGGCAGGTTCTTTTCAGGGGCAACGATCAGCCCCAGCATTTT.

CDR3 bases: TGTGCCAGCAGTTACTCCCGGACAGCGAACACTGAAGCTTTCTTT. Protein sequence: CASSYSRTANTEAFF. The gene calls are TRBV6-5 and TRBJ1-1, with a possible D match to TRBD1 (6 bases). This CDR3 has 15 residues. Per the germline V gene, CDR1 is MNHEY and CDR2 is SVGAGI. The germline V and J ends were trimmed by 0 bases and 1 base, with 9 bases remaining between them.

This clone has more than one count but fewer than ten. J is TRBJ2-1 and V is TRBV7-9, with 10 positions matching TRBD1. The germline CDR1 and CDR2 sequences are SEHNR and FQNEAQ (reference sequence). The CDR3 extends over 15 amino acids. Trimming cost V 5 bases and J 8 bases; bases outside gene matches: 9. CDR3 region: CASSNRDRGGHEQFF. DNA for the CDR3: TGTGCCAGCAGCAACCGGGACAGGGGTGGCCATGAGCAGTTCTTC.

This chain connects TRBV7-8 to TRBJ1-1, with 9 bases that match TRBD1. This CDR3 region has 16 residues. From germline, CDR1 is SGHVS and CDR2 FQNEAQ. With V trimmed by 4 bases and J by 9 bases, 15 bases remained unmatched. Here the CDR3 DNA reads TGTGCCAGCAGCTCGAACTTACAGGGGGCGCTTAGTCAAGCTTTCTTT. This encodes CASSSNLQGALSQAFF.

The CDR3 DNA reads TGTGCCAGCAGTTTCGGACACTTCACTGAAGCTTTCTTT. Translated: CASSFGHFTEAFF. J is TRBJ1-1 and V is TRBV6-5; D is perhaps TRBD1 (5 bases). V lost 4 bases and J lost 4, with 10 bases in between. CDR3 length: 13 amino acids. Germline CDR1 reads MNHEY; CDR2 reads SVGAGI.

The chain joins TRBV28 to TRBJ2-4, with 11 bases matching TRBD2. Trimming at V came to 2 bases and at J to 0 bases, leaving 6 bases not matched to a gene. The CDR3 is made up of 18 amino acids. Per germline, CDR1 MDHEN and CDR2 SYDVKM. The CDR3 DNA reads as TGTGCCAGCAGTTTAGGGACTAGCGGACTTCTAGCCAAAAACATTCAGTACTTC. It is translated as CASSLGTSGLLAKNIQYF.

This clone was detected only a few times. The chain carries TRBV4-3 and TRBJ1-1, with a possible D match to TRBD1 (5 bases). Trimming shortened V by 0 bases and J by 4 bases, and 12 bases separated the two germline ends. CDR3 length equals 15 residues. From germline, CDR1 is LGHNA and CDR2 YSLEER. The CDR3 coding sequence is TGCGCCAGCAGCCAAGAGATCGCCGGGGGCACTGAAGCTTTCTTT. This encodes CASSQEIAGGTEAFF.

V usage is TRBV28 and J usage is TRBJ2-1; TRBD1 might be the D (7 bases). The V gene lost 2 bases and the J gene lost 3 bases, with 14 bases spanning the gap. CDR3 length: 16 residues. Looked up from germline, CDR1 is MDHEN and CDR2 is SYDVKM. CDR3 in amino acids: CASSLIARGVYNEQFF. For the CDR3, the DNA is TGTGCCAGCAGTTTAATAGCCAGGGGGGTCTACAATGAGCAGTTCTTC.

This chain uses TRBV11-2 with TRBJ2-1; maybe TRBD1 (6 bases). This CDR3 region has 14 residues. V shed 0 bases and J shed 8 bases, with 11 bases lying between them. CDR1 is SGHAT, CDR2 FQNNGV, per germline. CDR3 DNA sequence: TGTGCCAGCAGCTTAGAGGTGGGGGCTCATGAGCAGTTCTTC. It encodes CASSLEVGAHEQFF.

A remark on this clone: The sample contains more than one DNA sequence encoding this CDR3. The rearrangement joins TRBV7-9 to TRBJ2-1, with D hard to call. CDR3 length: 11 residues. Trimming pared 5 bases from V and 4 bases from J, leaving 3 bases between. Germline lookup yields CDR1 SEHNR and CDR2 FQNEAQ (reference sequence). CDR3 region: CASSPYNEQFF. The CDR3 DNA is TGTGCCAGCAGCCCTTACAATGAGCAGTTCTTC.

The CDR3 DNA reads TGTGCCTGGAGTAGCGGGAGGGTAAATGAGCAGTTCTTC. It yields the protein CAWSSGRVNEQFF. The chain recombines TRBV30 with TRBJ2-1, with 10 bases identical to TRBD2. V gave up 2 bases and J gave up 7 bases; unmatched junction bases: 2. CDR1 and CDR2 (germline): GTSNPN, SVGIG (reference sequence). The CDR3 has 13 residues.

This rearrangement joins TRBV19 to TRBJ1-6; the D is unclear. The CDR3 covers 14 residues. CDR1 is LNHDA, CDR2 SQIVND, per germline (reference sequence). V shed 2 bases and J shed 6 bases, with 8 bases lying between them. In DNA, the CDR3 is TGTGCCAGTAGTATATTACAGATTAATTCACCCCTCCACTTT. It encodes CASSILQINSPLHF.

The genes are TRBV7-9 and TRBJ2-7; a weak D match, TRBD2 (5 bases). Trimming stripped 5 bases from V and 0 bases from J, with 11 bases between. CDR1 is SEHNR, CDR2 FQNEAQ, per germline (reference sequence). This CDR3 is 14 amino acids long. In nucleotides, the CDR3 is TGTGCCAGCAGCCCCTCGCGGGCCTCCTACGAGCAGTACTTC. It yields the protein CASSPSRASYEQYF.

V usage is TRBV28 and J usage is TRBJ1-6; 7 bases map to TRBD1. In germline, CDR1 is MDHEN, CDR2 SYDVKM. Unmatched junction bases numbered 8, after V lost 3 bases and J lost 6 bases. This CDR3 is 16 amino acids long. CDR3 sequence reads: CASSLPLGQINSPLHF. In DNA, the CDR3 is TGTGCCAGCAGTTTGCCGTTGGGACAGATTAATTCACCCCTCCACTTT. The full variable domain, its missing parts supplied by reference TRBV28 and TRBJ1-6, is DVKVTQSSRYLVKRTGEKVFLECVQDMDHENMFWYRQDPGLGLRLIYFSYDVKMKEKGDIPEGYSVSREKKERFSLILESASTNQTSMYLCASSLPLGQINSPLHFGNGTRLTVT.

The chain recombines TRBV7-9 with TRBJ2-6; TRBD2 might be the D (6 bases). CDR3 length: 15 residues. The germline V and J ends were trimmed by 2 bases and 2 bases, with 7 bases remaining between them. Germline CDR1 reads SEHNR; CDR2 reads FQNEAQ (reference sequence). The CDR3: CASSLTGAGANVLTF. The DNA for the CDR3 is TGTGCCAGCAGCTTAACGGGGGCTGGGGCCAACGTCCTGACTTTC. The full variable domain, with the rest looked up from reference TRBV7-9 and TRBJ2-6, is DTGVSQNPRHKITKRGQNVTFRCDPISEHNRLYWYRQTLGQGPEFLTYFQNEAQLEKSRLLSDRFSAERPKGSFSTLEIQRTEQGDSAMYLCASSLTGAGANVLTFGAGSRLTVL.

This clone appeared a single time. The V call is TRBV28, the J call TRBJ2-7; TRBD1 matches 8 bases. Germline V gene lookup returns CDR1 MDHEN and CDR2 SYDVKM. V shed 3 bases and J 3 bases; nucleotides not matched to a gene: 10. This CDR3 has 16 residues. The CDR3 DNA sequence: TGTGCCAGCAGTTTGGGAGACCGGGACAGGCTCTACGAGCAGTACTTC. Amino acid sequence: CASSLGDRDRLYEQYF.

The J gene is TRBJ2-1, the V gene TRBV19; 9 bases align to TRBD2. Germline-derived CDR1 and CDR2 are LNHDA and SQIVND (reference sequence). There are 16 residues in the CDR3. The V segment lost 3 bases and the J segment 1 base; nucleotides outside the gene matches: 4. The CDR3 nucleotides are TGTGCCAGTAGTATGCGGCTAGCGGGGTCCTACAATGAGCAGTTCTTC. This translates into CASSMRLAGSYNEQFF. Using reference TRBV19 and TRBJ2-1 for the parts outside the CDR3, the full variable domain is DGGITQSPKYLFRKEGQNVTLSCEQNLNHDAMYWYRQDPGQGLRLIYYSQIVNDFQKGDIAEGYSVSREKKESFPLTVTSAQKNPTAFYLCASSMRLAGSYNEQFFGPGTRLTVL.

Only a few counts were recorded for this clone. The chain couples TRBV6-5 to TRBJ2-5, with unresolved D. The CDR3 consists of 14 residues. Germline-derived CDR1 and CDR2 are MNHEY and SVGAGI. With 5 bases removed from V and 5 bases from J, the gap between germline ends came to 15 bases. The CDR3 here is CASSTALAQETQYF. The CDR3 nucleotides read TGTGCCAGCAGTACCGCATTAGCTCAGGAGACCCAGTACTTC.

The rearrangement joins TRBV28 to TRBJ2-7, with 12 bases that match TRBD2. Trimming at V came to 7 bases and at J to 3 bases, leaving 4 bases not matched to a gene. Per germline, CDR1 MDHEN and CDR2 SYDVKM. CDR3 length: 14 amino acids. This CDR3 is CASIGLAGRYEQYF. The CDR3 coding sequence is TGTGCCAGCATCGGACTAGCGGGACGCTACGAGCAGTACTTC. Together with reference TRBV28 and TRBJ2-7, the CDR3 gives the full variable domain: DVKVTQSSRYLVKRTGEKVFLECVQDMDHENMFWYRQDPGLGLRLIYFSYDVKMKEKGDIPEGYSVSREKKERFSLILESASTNQTSMYLCASIGLAGRYEQYFGPGTRLTVT.

CDR3 in DNA: TGTGCCAGCAGCCCCAGCCTCTCGAGCGGGCTATACAATGAGCAGTTCTTC. As protein: CASSPSLSSGLYNEQFF. V and J are TRBV11-3 and TRBJ2-1; tentatively, D is TRBD2 (6 bases). Trimming stripped 5 bases from V and 4 bases from J, with 21 bases between. Germline assignment: CDR1 SGHNT and CDR2 YENEEA. The CDR3 is 17 residues long.

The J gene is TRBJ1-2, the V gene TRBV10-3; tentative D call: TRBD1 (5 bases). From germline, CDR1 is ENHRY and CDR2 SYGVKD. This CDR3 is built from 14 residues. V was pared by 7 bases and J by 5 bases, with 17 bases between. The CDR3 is CAITDQDTPYGYTF. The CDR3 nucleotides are TGTGCCATCACAGACCAGGACACACCATATGGCTACACCTTC.

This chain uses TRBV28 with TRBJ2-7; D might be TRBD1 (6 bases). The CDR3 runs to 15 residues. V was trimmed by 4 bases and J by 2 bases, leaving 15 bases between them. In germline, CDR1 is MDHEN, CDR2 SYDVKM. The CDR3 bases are TGTGCCAGCAGTTCAACACAGGGTGCCCCCTACGAGCAGTACTTC. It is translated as CASSSTQGAPYEQYF.

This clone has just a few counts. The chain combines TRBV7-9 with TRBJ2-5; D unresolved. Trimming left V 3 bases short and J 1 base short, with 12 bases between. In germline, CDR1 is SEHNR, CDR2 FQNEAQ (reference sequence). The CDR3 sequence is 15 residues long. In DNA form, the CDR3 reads TGTGCCAGCAGCTTTTCATCCGGTACCCAAGAGACCCAGTACTTC. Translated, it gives CASSFSSGTQETQYF.

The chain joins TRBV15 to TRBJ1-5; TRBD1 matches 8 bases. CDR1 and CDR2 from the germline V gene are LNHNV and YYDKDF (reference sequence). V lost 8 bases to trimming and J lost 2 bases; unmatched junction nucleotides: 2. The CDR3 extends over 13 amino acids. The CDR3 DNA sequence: TGTGCCACCGGGACAGGTCGCAATCAGCCCCAGCATTTT. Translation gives CATGTGRNQPQHF.

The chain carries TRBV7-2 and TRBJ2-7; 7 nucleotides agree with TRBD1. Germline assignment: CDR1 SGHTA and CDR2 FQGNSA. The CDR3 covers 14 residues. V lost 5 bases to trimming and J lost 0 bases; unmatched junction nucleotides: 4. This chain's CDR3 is CASSMDRSSYEQYF. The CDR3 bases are TGTGCCAGCAGCATGGACAGGAGCTCCTACGAGCAGTACTTC.

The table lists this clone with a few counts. Written as DNA, the CDR3 is TGTGCCAGCAGCGTAGCTAGATCAGGGGGTGTTGATGGCTACACCTTC. Protein product: CASSVARSGGVDGYTF. The rearrangement joins TRBV9 to TRBJ1-2; 7 nucleotides align to TRBD1. The CDR3 covers 16 residues. J was trimmed by 6 bases and V by 0 bases; bases with no gene match: 11. Germline values: CDR1 SGDLS, CDR2 YYNGEE.

The chain's CDR3 is CASSHSHGNQPQHF. The CDR3 DNA follows: TGTGCCAGCAGTCACAGCCACGGAAATCAGCCCCAGCATTTT. The rearrangement links TRBV2 to TRBJ1-5; D remains unclear. CDR3 length equals 14 residues. V was cut by 5 bases and J by 4 bases, with 12 bases left in between. Germline values: CDR1 SNHLY, CDR2 FYNNEI.

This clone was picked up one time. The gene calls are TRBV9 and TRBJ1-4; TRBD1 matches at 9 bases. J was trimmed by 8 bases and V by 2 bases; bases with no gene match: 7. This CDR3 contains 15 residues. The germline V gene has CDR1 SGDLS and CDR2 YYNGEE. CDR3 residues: CASSVGGTGNEKLFF. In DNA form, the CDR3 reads TGTGCCAGCAGCGTGGGCGGGACAGGGAACGAAAAACTGTTTTTT.

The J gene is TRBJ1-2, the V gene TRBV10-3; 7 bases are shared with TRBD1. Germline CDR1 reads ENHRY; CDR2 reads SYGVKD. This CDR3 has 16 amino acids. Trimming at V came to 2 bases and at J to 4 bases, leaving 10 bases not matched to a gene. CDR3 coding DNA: TGTGCCATCAGTGAGACTGCTGACAGGGCTGTCTATGGCTACACCTTC. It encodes CAISETADRAVYGYTF.

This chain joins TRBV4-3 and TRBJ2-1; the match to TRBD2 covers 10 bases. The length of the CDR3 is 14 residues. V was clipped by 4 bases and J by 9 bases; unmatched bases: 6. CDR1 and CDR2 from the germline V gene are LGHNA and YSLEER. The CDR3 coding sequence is TGCGCCAGCAGCCGGGACCTAGCGGGAGCTGAGCAGTTCTTC. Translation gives CASSRDLAGAEQFF.